Below, one T cell receptor (beta chain) is given with its context. Treatment meaning: oral pan-JAK inhibitor, 5-10 mg twice daily. V was shortened by 4 bases and J by 4 bases, with 7 bases between the two germline ends. The CDR3 length is 11 residues. The germline V gene encodes CDR1 SQVTM and CDR2 ANQGSEA. Once RNA had been extracted, it was reverse transcribed into cDNA to act as the sequencing template. Here immunoSEQ multiplex PCR was the method, and the copy in TCRdb shows in-frame clones only, minus some. The sample includes about 87,000 clones, around three quarters of them seen just once. This specimen comes from a study of CD8+ T cells in alopecia areata.

V usage is TRBV29-1 and J usage is TRBJ1-2; tentatively, D is TRBD1 (5 bases). This specimen was CD8+ T cells sorted from blood, taken between weeks 44 and 45, from a patient treated with tofacitinib. This receptor was identified in a human donor with alopecia areata. Here the CDR3 DNA reads TGCAGCGTTGGACAGACCTATGGCTACACCTTC. Its protein product is CSVGQTYGYTF.